A single sample is the source of the 18 T cell receptor beta chains below, sequenced in a study of early T cells in non-severe SARS-CoV-2 infection. MiXCR was run by TCRdb on the 5' RACE reads, yielding one entry per CDR3 protein. The sample shows tens of thousands of distinct CDR3 sequences, less than 7% of them seen only once. Specimen: whole blood, collected at baseline. The receptor source for this set is an adult who was a healthcare worker with PCR-confirmed SARS-CoV-2 infection or an uninfected control (not recorded which).

The table lists this clonotype with a few counts. This chain links TRBV29-1 with TRBJ2-5, with D maybe TRBD1 (6 bases). CDR3 length: 14 amino acids. Trimming took off 3 bases at V and 3 bases at J, with 14 bases between the two ends. Germline V gives CDR1 SQVTM, CDR2 ANQGSEA. The CDR3 DNA sequence: TGCAGCGTTGATGCTGTTCGGACAGAAGAGACCCAGTACTTC. Its translation: CSVDAVRTEETQYF.

V usage is TRBV19 and J usage is TRBJ2-3; 10 bases agree with TRBD2. CDR3 size: 16 residues. The germline V gene encodes CDR1 LNHDA and CDR2 SQIVND (reference sequence). With V trimmed by 5 bases and J by 2 bases, 7 bases remained unmatched. The chain's CDR3 is CASSPQAGGTTDTQYF. For the CDR3, the DNA is TGTGCCAGTAGTCCTCAAGCGGGAGGGACCACAGATACGCAGTATTTT. The variable domain in full, completed from reference TRBV19 and TRBJ2-3, reads DGGITQSPKYLFRKEGQNVTLSCEQNLNHDAMYWYRQDPGQGLRLIYYSQIVNDFQKGDIAEGYSVSREKKESFPLTVTSAQKNPTAFYLCASSPQAGGTTDTQYFGPGTRLTVL.

This clonotype turned up a few times. This rearrangement joins TRBV11-2 to TRBJ2-7; D is unclear. The V end lost 3 bases, the J end lost 5 bases, and 8 bases lay between the germline ends. The CDR3 runs to 12 residues. The germline CDR1 and CDR2 sequences are SGHAT and FQNNGV. The CDR3 loop reads CASSFGWHEQYF. The CDR3 region has the DNA TGTGCCAGCAGCTTTGGTTGGCACGAGCAGTACTTC.

The V gene is TRBV7-9, the J gene TRBJ2-7, with D perhaps TRBD1 or TRBD2 (6 bases each). V lost 6 bases, J lost 3 bases, and 18 bases lay in between. The CDR3 runs to 15 residues. Looked up from germline, CDR1 is SEHNR and CDR2 is FQNEAQ (reference sequence). DNA for the CDR3: TGTGCCAGCAGTAAAAAAGCGGGCAGGGGCTACGAGCAGTACTTC. This codes for CASSKKAGRGYEQYF.

The rearrangement joins TRBV10-3 to TRBJ2-3; 9 positions match TRBD2. The CDR3 consists of 17 residues. Looked up from germline, CDR1 is ENHRY and CDR2 is SYGVKD. The V gene end was trimmed by 4 bases and the J gene end by 2 bases; junction bases not matched to a gene: 10. The CDR3 region has the DNA TGTGCCATCAGTGCTCCATTGACTAGCGGCTACACAGATACGCAGTATTTT. Protein: CAISAPLTSGYTDTQYF.

The chain recombines TRBV18 with TRBJ2-7, with D unclear. Germline V gene sequence: CDR1 KGHSH, CDR2 LQKENI. The ends were cut back, 6 bases at V and 6 bases at J, with 15 bases in the middle. The CDR3 has 13 amino acids. CDR3 amino acids: CASSPNLWGEQYF. The CDR3 bases are TGTGCCAGCTCGCCAAACCTCTGGGGCGAGCAGTACTTC.

In this sample, this clonotype turned up many times. V and J are TRBV28 and TRBJ2-2; TRBD2 matches 15 bases. This CDR3 region has 17 residues. The V gene's germline CDR1 is MDHEN and CDR2 SYDVKM. V lost 6 bases, J lost 6 bases, and 8 bases stayed unmatched. The CDR3 DNA follows: TGTGCCAGCAGGGGACTAGCGGGAGGAAAAGGGGCCGGGGAGCTGTTTTTT. Amino acids: CASRGLAGGKGAGELFF. Full variable domain (rest looked up from reference TRBV28 and TRBJ2-2): DVKVTQSSRYLVKRTGEKVFLECVQDMDHENMFWYRQDPGLGLRLIYFSYDVKMKEKGDIPEGYSVSREKKERFSLILESASTNQTSMYLCASRGLAGGKGAGELFFGEGSRLTVL.

This chain connects TRBV6-1 to TRBJ2-1; a possible D gene is TRBD1 (5 bases). Germline CDR1 reads MNHNS; CDR2 reads SASEGT. The ends were cut back, 0 bases at V and 4 bases at J, with 7 bases in the middle. The CDR3 totals 14 residues. Here the CDR3 reads CASSEAGRYNEQFF. The CDR3 bases are TGTGCCAGCAGTGAAGCGGGGCGGTACAATGAGCAGTTCTTC.

This clonotype was found many times. The V call is TRBV7-2, the J call TRBJ1-3, with a possible D match to TRBD1 (6 bases). V was shortened by 4 bases and J by 3 bases, with 22 bases between the two germline ends. The CDR3 extends over 18 amino acids. In germline, CDR1 is SGHTA, CDR2 FQGNSA. The CDR3 loop is CASSWAGGETSFGNTIYF. DNA for the CDR3: TGTGCCAGCAGCTGGGCGGGGGGCGAAACTTCGTTTGGAAACACCATATATTTT.

V gene TRBV29-1 combines with J gene TRBJ2-1; D is ambiguous. V was shortened by 4 bases and J by 1 base, with 11 bases between the two germline ends. The germline gives CDR1 SQVTM, CDR2 ANQGSEA. The CDR3 sequence is 14 residues long. CDR3 DNA: TGCAGCGTTGGGCGCGGCGGTTCCTACAATGAGCAGTTCTTC. This codes for CSVGRGGSYNEQFF.

This clonotype was detected ten times or more. The chain carries TRBV27 and TRBJ2-2, with D perhaps matching TRBD2 (6 bases). The CDR3 length is 15 residues. Germline-derived CDR1 and CDR2 are MNHEY and SMNVEV (reference sequence). Trimming pared 2 bases from V and 6 bases from J, leaving 13 bases between. DNA of the CDR3: TGTGCCAGCAGTTTACGCCAGGGAGGAGCCGGGGAGCTGTTTTTT. Its protein product is CASSLRQGGAGELFF.

This chain links TRBV30 with TRBJ1-2; 10 bases are a match to TRBD1. CDR1 GTSNPN and CDR2 SVGIG come from the germline V gene (reference sequence). With 3 bases clipped from V and 5 bases from J, the junction kept 12 bases outside the gene matches. The CDR3 contains 16 residues. CDR3 sequence: CAWRPGTGEFRYGYTF. CDR3 nucleotide sequence: TGTGCCTGGAGGCCGGGGACAGGGGAGTTTAGGTATGGCTACACCTTC.

This clonotype has ten or more counts. This rearrangement joins TRBV24-1 to TRBJ2-1; 11 bases map to TRBD2. J lost 6 bases, V lost 9 bases, and 9 bases had no gene match. Germline lookup yields CDR1 KGHDR and CDR2 SFDVKD. The CDR3 is 15 amino acids. The chain's CDR3 is CATAGLAGGPNEQFF. The CDR3, as DNA: TGTGCCACCGCCGGACTAGCGGGTGGCCCCAATGAGCAGTTCTTC.

This clonotype was counted at least ten times. This chain joins TRBV6-1 and TRBJ1-2; a weak D match, TRBD1 (5 bases). CDR3 length equals 14 residues. Trimming pared 6 bases from V and 2 bases from J, leaving 13 bases between. Germline values: CDR1 MNHNS, CDR2 SASEGT. The CDR3 region has the DNA TGTGCCAGCAGCCTAACCGGGGACAACTATGGCTACACCTTC. Translation gives CASSLTGDNYGYTF.

The table lists this clonotype with a few counts. V gene TRBV3-1 combines with J gene TRBJ1-2; D not resolved. This CDR3 has 15 amino acids. Trimming took off 2 bases at V and 2 bases at J, with 12 bases between the two ends. Germline V gene lookup returns CDR1 LGHDT and CDR2 YNNKEL (reference sequence). CDR3 protein: CASSQRRASNYGYTF. In DNA, the CDR3 is TGTGCCAGCAGCCAAAGGAGGGCAAGCAACTATGGCTACACCTTC.

This clonotype was seen repeatedly, ten times or more. The chain joins TRBV7-3 to TRBJ2-2; no definite D call. The CDR3 is 13 amino acids. V lost 5 bases to trimming and J lost 0 bases, with 4 bases between them. CDR1 is SGHTA, CDR2 FQGTGA, per germline. The CDR3 DNA reads as TGTGCCAGCAGCGGACCGAACACCGGGGAGCTGTTTTTT. It yields the protein CASSGPNTGELFF. The whole variable domain, remainder taken from reference TRBV7-3 and TRBJ2-2, is GAGVSQTPSNKVTEKGKYVELRCDPISGHTALYWYRQSLGQGPEFLIYFQGTGAADDSGLPNDRFFAVRPEGSVSTLKIQRTERGDSAVYLCASSGPNTGELFFGEGSRLTVL.

The genes are TRBV20-1 and TRBJ1-1; 8 positions match TRBD1. The CDR3 sequence is 14 residues long. Losses at the gene ends were 5 bases for V and 1 base for J; bases not matched to a gene: 6. Germline values: CDR1 DFQATT, CDR2 SNEGSKA (reference sequence). In nucleotides, the CDR3 is TGCAGTGCTTCCAGGGGGCAGGCGAACACTGAAGCTTTCTTT. It is translated as CSASRGQANTEAFF.

This clonotype was counted a few times. The V call is TRBV3-1, the J call TRBJ1-2; D ambiguous. CDR1 is LGHDT, CDR2 YNNKEL, per germline (reference sequence). The CDR3 has 15 residues. Trimming stripped 1 base from V and 4 bases from J, with 13 bases between. CDR3 sequence (DNA): TGTGCCAGCAGCCAAGGCGGCGCCGCGGTCTATGGCTACACCTTC. Protein sequence: CASSQGGAAVYGYTF.